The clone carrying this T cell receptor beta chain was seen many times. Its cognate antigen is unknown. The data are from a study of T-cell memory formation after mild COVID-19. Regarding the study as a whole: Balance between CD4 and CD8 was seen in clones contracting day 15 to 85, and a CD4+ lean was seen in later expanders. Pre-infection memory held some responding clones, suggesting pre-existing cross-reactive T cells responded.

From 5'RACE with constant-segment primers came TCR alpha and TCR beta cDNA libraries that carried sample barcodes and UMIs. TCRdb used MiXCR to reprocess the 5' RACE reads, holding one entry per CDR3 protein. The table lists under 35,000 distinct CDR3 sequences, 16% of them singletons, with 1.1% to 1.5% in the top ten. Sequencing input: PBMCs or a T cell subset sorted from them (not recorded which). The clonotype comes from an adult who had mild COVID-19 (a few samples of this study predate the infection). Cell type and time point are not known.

CDR3 coding DNA: TGTGCCACCAGCATGAGAATGGATGGGATCCGAGGGACCCAGTACTTC. This sequence encodes CATSMRMDGIRGTQYF. This chain joins TRBV15 and TRBJ2-5; D is undetermined. Trimming cost V 4 bases and J 7 bases, with 22 bases left between them. The CDR3 is 16 residues long. In germline, CDR1 is LNHNV, CDR2 YYDKDF (reference sequence).